This T cell receptor (beta chain) was sequenced in a study of CD8+ T cells in alopecia areata (dated by TCRdb to the late 2010s). Study-wide context: The treated patients, all with moderate-to-severe alopecia areata, were enrolled in an open-label pilot trial of oral tofacitinib given at 5 to 10 mg twice daily. Biopsies were taken from tofacitinib-treated patients at baseline and again at 4 and 24 weeks into treatment, and several of those patients also had a later scalp biopsy. immunoSEQ multiplex PCR using 35 Vbeta forward primers and 13 Jbeta reverse primers was used to amplify TCRbeta CDR3 regions. To study T cell clonal expansion in alopecia areata, the researchers applied high-throughput TCRbeta sequencing to both the C3H/HeJ mouse model and human patients. Clonality in the scalp was compared among normal scalp (n=4), patchy alopecia areata scalp (n=8), and alopecia totalis/universalis scalp (n=8). Patients stayed on tofacitinib for 6 to 18 months and then had 6 months of follow-up off drug so that delayed response and recurrence could be assessed. Scalp tissue and sorted CD4+ and CD8+ peripheral blood T cells from patchy and totalis/universalis alopecia areata patients and from healthy controls were covered by human TCRbeta sequencing. RNA was obtained with the PAXgene miRNA kit for fixed scalp, the miRNeasy kit for PBMCs, and the RNeasy kit for mouse skin. General study outcomes and caveats: Compared with normal scalp, lesional scalp, particularly in alopecia totalis/universalis, had higher clonality and more expanded CD8+ clones, which suggests antigenic drive. Unlike mouse skin, which is dominated by gammadelta T cells, normal human skin has resident alphabeta T cells that are also sequenced, and this complicates analysis of the scalp TCR repertoire. TCR sequences shared between patients were less clear than in mice, possibly partly because of HLA diversity in the patient population.

Turning to this clone: The antigen it recognizes is unknown. Base-call qualities are not available, and no considerably larger clone is one nucleotide away.

The germline V end is reduced by 5 bases and the J end by 6 bases; junction bases left unmatched: 7. Spanning cysteine to phenylalanine, the CDR3 consists of 14 amino acids. Only the CDR3 DNA stays, 42 bases, in frame from base 1. Reading the germline V gene (reference sequence) gives CDR1 MNHEY and CDR2 SMNVEV. The intended sense of this specimen's time point label: baseline before oral tofacitinib. From alopecia areata patients, peripheral blood was collected along with lesional scalp punch biopsies. PBMCs were separated by density centrifugation and stained for CD3, CD4 and CD8, after which CD4+ and CD8+ T cells were sorted on a FACSAria. Library preparation was by the immunoSEQ multiplex PCR assay. For TCR sequencing, RNA was extracted from every sample and reverse transcribed into cDNA to serve as template. First-strand cDNA was synthesized using SuperScript III with a 2:1 mix of oligo-dT and random hexamers. A synthetic immune receptor repertoire was used to gauge amplification bias, and whatever bias remained was removed computationally. In the paper's pipeline: Raw reads were preprocessed for error removal, and CDR3 was defined according to IMGT conventions as running from the conserved cysteine to phenylalanine. Clonality was computed by normalizing Shannon entropy by log2 of the number of productive unique TCRs and subtracting the result from 1. CD4 or CD8 identity of scalp clones was inferred by cross-referencing scalp TCRbeta sequences with sorted blood CD4 and CD8 repertoires. TCRdb obtained this table from immuneACCESS and retained in-frame rearrangements with V and J assigned. These tables miss some clones; where compared with another copy, unresolved V genes account for less than half of the shortfall, and the remainder is unexplained. V, J and clone size are those of that table, while D and trimming were read from the DNA. For this sample the table gives about 130,000 clones, of which about 57% were detected only once. Clones ranked in the top ten supply 4.5% of the sample.

This specimen consisted of CD4+ T cells sorted from blood, obtained at week 0. The clonotype comes from a human donor with alopecia areata. Recombination connected TRBV27 to TRBJ1-2; 9 nucleotides in the junction match TRBD1. The DNA is TGTGCCAGCAGTGCAACCGGGACAGGGAATGGCTACACCTTC. Translated, it reads CASSATGTGNGYTF.